These 16 T cell receptor beta chains share one sample of origin, sequenced in a study of vaccination effects on CD4 cells after COVID-19. The protocol was immunoSEQ multiplex PCR, while the TCRdb copy is restricted to in-frame clones and leaves out a portion. The sample includes about 35,000 clones, 55% to 80% seen only once; the top ten take under 4.5%. A 10-day culture period preceded the isolation of CD4+ T cells. What these receptors recognize is not known. Here the sequenced sample was CD4+ T cells from PBMCs cultured without peptide, taken before COVID-19 vaccination. The receptors originated from a human donor who received a COVID-19 vaccine.

The V and J genes are TRBV10-3 and TRBJ1-1, with TRBD1 as a possible D gene (5 bases). V was clipped by 4 bases and J by 8 bases, with 8 bases between them. The germline V gene has CDR1 ENHRY and CDR2 SYGVKD. This CDR3 spans 11 amino acids. The CDR3 loop is CAISGGREAFF. In nucleotides, the CDR3 is TGTGCCATCAGTGGGGGCCGGGAAGCTTTCTTT.

The rearrangement links TRBV5-4 to TRBJ1-4; 7 bases match TRBD1. J gave up 7 bases and V 3 bases, and 9 bases lay outside the gene matches. In germline, CDR1 is SGHNT, CDR2 YYREEE (reference sequence). The CDR3 contains 15 residues. CDR3 residues: CASSSEDREGEKLFF. The CDR3 DNA sequence: TGTGCCAGCAGCTCTGAAGACAGGGAGGGTGAAAAACTGTTTTTT.

This chain uses TRBV6-1 with TRBJ2-7; D might be TRBD2 (5 bases). The CDR3 totals 14 residues. V dropped 2 bases and J dropped 4 bases, with 12 bases sitting between them. Germline CDR1 is MNHNS and CDR2 is SASEGT. The chain's CDR3 is CASSERFGGYEQYF. The CDR3 DNA follows: TGTGCCAGCAGTGAAAGGTTTGGAGGATACGAGCAGTACTTC.

The rearrangement uses TRBV5-6 and TRBJ1-5; a weak D match, TRBD1 (5 bases). V was shortened by 2 bases and J by 3 bases, with 9 bases between the two germline ends. From germline, CDR1 is SGHDT and CDR2 YYEEEE. This CDR3 spans 14 amino acids. CDR3: CASSFLQDNQPQHF. DNA of the CDR3: TGTGCCAGCAGCTTCCTACAGGACAATCAGCCCCAGCATTTT.

V usage is TRBV7-9 and J usage is TRBJ2-5, with 11 positions matching TRBD1. The CDR3 contains 14 residues. V dropped 2 bases and J dropped 5; count of bases not matched to a gene: 1. The germline gives CDR1 SEHNR, CDR2 FQNEAQ (reference sequence). CDR3 in DNA: TGTGCCAGCAGCTTAAGGGACAGGGGGGAGACCCAGTACTTC. Encoded protein: CASSLRDRGETQYF.

This chain uses TRBV29-1 with TRBJ1-4, with D perhaps TRBD1 (6 bases). V shed 7 bases and J shed 7 bases, with 13 bases lying between them. Germline-derived CDR1 and CDR2 are SQVTM and ANQGSEA. This CDR3 contains 12 residues. CDR3 loop: CSAGKGGEKLFF. CDR3 DNA sequence: TGCAGCGCCGGGAAAGGGGGTGAAAAACTGTTTTTT.

CDR3 bases: TGTGCCAGCAACCGGGACTCAAACTCCTACGAGCAGTACTTC. Translated, it gives CASNRDSNSYEQYF. This chain links TRBV6-5 with TRBJ2-7; TRBD2 is a possible D gene (6 bases). V was shortened by 7 bases and J by 0 bases, with 13 bases between the two germline ends. In germline, CDR1 is MNHEY, CDR2 SVGAGI. This CDR3 region has 14 residues.

V is TRBV6-1 and J is TRBJ1-1; maybe TRBD1 (5 bases). Trimming left V 4 bases short and J 0 bases short, with 18 bases between. The CDR3 totals 17 residues. Looked up from germline, CDR1 is MNHNS and CDR2 is SASEGT. CDR3 protein: CASSVRGAFKMNTEAFF. CDR3 sequence (DNA): TGTGCCAGCAGTGTGAGGGGCGCCTTTAAAATGAACACTGAAGCTTTCTTT.

By sample fraction, this clone is medium-sized (0.01 to 0.1%). The J gene is TRBJ1-4, the V gene TRBV10-3, with D tentatively TRBD1 (5 bases). Trimming removed 3 bases from V and 7 bases from J, with 15 bases in between. The CDR3 runs to 15 residues. The germline CDR1 and CDR2 sequences are ENHRY and SYGVKD. This CDR3 is CAISDPGAIGEKLFF. In DNA form, the CDR3 reads TGTGCCATCAGTGATCCTGGGGCGATAGGTGAAAAACTGTTTTTT.

The rearrangement uses TRBV30 and TRBJ1-1; no definite D call. The V and J ends lost 2 bases and 0 bases respectively, with 4 bases between them. Germline CDR1 is GTSNPN and CDR2 is SVGIG (reference sequence). This CDR3 has 12 amino acids. CDR3 in amino acids: CAWSKMNTEAFF. CDR3 sequence (DNA): TGTGCCTGGAGTAAAATGAACACTGAAGCTTTCTTT.

The table lists this clone with a count of one. The chain couples TRBV6-5 to TRBJ1-4; D gene uncertain. Trimming left V 6 bases short and J 7 bases short, with 9 bases between. The CDR3 covers 12 residues. Per germline, CDR1 MNHEY and CDR2 SVGAGI. CDR3 loop: CASRDNREKLFF. CDR3 nucleotide sequence: TGTGCCAGCAGGGATAACCGTGAAAAACTGTTTTTT.

The chain has TRBV5-1 and TRBJ2-7; tentatively, D is TRBD1 or TRBD2 (6 bases each). This CDR3 has 16 amino acids. Per the germline V gene, CDR1 is SGHRS and CDR2 is YFSETQ. V was pared by 0 bases and J by 6 bases, with 19 bases between. The CDR3 here is CASSLGGGTGQSEQYF. CDR3 bases: TGCGCCAGCAGCTTGGGGGGAGGTACAGGGCAGAGCGAGCAGTACTTC.

A word on this clone: The junction differs from germline at one of its ends, possibly a read error. This chain links TRBV28 with TRBJ1-4; 11 bases are a match to TRBD1. The V gene's germline CDR1 is MDHEN and CDR2 SYDVKM. The CDR3 is 15 amino acids. The CDR3 DNA reads TGTGCCAGCAGTTTGTCAGGGACAGGGGGTGAAAAATTGTTTTTT. Encoded protein: CASSLSGTGGEKLFF.

The rearrangement links TRBV9 to TRBJ2-2; TRBD2 is a possible D gene (5 bases). Germline values: CDR1 SGDLS, CDR2 YYNGEE. The CDR3 has 14 residues. V lost 2 bases to trimming and J lost 4 bases, with 9 bases between them. The CDR3 region is CASSVLRGTGELFF. CDR3 nucleotide sequence: TGTGCCAGCAGCGTGCTTCGGGGCACCGGGGAGCTGTTTTTT.

This clone showed up just a few times. As DNA, the CDR3 is TGTGCCAGCAGTGAATCGAGCGGGGGGGCGGGTGAGCAGTTCTTC. It yields the protein CASSESSGGAGEQFF. This chain links TRBV2 with TRBJ2-1, with TRBD2 matching 10 bases. With 2 bases clipped from V and 9 bases from J, the junction kept 7 bases outside the gene matches. Germline V CDR1 and CDR2: SNHLY, FYNNEI. The CDR3 consists of 15 residues.

The chain has TRBV5-1 and TRBJ2-5; D tentatively reads TRBD1 or TRBD2 (7 bases each). Germline V gene data show CDR1 as SGHRS and CDR2 as YFSETQ. There are 14 residues in the CDR3. Trimming took 5 bases from V and 2 from J, leaving 13 bases between them. The CDR3 DNA sequence: TGCGCCAGCAGGCGGGGGACAGCTCAAGAGACCCAGTACTTC. Its protein is CASRRGTAQETQYF.